Detailed here is one T cell receptor (beta chain). As yet, its antigen is unknown. The CDR3 sequence is 14 residues long. V dropped 6 bases and J dropped 0; count of bases not matched to a gene: 5. Germline CDR1 is KGHSH and CDR2 is LQKENI. The sample belongs to a study of T cell responses to AZD1222 COVID-19 vaccine. Study results and limitations: Dominant at 160-218 and 743-854, vaccine-associated CD4 TCRs also spanned spike.

TCRdb keeps only in-frame clones here, not all; method: immunoSEQ multiplex PCR. The sample yields about 180,000 clones, 85% to 90% seen once. This sequence joins TRBV18 and TRBJ2-7; 7 nucleotides line up with TRBD2. The receptor's source is an adult who received the MenACWY meningococcal vaccine as a control. The material was peripheral blood, obtained 28 days after the second dose of the MenACWY control vaccine. CDR3 protein: CASSRAGSSYEQYF. CDR3 in DNA: TGTGCCAGCTCCCGAGCGGGGAGCTCCTACGAGCAGTACTTC.